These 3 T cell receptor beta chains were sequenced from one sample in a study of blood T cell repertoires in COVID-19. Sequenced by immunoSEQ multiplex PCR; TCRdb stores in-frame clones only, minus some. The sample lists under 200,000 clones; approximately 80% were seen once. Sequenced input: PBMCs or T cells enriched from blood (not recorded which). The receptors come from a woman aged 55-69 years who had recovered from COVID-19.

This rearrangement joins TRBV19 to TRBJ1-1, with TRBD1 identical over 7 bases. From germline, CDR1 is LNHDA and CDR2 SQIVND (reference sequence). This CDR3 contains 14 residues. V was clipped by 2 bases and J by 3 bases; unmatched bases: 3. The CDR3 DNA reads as TGTGCCAGTAGTATACCCAGGGGGTACACTGAAGCTTTCTTT. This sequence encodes CASSIPRGYTEAFF.

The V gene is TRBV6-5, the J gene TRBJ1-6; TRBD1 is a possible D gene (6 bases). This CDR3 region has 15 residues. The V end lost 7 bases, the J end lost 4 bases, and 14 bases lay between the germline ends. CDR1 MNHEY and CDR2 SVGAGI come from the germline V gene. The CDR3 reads CASTPAGAYNSPLHF. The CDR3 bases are TGTGCCAGCACCCCAGCAGGGGCTTATAATTCACCCCTCCACTTT.

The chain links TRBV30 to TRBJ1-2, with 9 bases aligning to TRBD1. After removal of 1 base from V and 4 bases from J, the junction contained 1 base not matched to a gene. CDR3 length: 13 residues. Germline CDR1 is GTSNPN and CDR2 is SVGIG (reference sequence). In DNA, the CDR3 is TGTGCCTGGAGTGGGACAGGGGCCTATGGCTACACCTTC. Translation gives CAWSGTGAYGYTF.